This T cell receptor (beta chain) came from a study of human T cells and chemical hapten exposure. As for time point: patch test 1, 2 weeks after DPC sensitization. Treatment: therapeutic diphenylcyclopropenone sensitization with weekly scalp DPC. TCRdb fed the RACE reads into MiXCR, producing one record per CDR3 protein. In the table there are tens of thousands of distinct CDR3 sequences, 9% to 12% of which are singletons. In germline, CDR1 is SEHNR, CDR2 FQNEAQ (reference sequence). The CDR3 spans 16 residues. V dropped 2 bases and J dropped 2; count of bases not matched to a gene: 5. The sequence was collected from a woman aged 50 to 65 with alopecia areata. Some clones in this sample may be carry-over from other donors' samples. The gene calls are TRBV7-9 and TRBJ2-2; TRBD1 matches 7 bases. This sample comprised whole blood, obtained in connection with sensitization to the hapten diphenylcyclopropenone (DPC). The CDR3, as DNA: TGTGCCAGCAGCTTAAAGGGACAGATTAACACCGGGGAGCTGTTTTTT. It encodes CASSLKGQINTGELFF.